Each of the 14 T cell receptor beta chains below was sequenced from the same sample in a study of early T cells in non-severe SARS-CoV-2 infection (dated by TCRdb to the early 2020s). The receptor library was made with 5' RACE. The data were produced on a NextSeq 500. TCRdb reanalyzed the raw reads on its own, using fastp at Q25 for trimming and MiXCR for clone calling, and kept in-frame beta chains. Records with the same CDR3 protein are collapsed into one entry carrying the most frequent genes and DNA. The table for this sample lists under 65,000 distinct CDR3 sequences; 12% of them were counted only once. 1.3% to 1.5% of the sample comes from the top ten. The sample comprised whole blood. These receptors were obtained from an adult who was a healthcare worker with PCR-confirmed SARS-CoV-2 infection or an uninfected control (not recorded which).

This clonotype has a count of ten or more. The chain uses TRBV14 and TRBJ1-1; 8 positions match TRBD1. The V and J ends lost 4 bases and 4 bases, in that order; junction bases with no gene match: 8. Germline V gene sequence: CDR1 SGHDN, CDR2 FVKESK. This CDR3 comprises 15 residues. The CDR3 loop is CASSLQGAVGTEAFF. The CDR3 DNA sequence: TGTGCCAGCAGCCTTCAGGGGGCGGTGGGCACTGAAGCTTTCTTT.

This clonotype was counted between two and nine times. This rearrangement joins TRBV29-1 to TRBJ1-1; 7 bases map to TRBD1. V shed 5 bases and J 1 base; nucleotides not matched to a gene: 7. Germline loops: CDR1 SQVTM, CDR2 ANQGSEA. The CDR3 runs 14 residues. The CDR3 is CSVREGQPNTEAFF. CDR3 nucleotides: TGCAGCGTTCGTGAGGGACAGCCGAACACTGAAGCTTTCTTT. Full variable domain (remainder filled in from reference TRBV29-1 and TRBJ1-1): SAVISQKPSRDICQRGTSLTIQCQVDSQVTMMFWYRQQPGQSLTLIATANQGSEATYESGFVIDKFPISRPNLTFSTLTVSNMSPEDSSIYLCSVREGQPNTEAFFGQGTRLTVV.

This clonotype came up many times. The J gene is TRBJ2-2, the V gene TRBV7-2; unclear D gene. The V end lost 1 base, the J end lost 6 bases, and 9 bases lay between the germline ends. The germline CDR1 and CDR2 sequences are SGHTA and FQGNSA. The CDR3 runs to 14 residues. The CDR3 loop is CASSLVVPAGELFF. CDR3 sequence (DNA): TGTGCCAGCAGCTTAGTTGTCCCCGCCGGGGAGCTGTTTTTT. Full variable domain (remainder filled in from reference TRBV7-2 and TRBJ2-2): GAGVSQSPSNKVTEKGKDVELRCDPISGHTALYWYRQSLGQGLEFLIYFQGNSAPDKSGLPSDRFSAERTGGSVSTLTIQRTQQEDSAVYLCASSLVVPAGELFFGEGSRLTVL.

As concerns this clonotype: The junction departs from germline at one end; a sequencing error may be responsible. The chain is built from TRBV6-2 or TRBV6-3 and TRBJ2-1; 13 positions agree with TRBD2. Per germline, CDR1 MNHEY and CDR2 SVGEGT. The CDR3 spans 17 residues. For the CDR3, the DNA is TGTGCCAGCAGTTCCCCCGCCGGGACTAGCGGGGCGAATGAGCAGATCTTC. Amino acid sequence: CASSSPAGTSGANEQIF.

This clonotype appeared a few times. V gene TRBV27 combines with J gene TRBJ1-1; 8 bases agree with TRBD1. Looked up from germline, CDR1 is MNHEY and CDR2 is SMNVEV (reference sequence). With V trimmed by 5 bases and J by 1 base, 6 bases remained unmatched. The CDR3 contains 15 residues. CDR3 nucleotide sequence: TGTGCCAGCAGTCCCATGGGACAGGCGAACACTGAAGCTTTCTTT. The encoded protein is CASSPMGQANTEAFF.

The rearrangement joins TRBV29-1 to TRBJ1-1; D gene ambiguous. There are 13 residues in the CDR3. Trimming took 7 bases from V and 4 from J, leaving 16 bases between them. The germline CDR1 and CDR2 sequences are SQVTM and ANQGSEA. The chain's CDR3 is CSGERWSGTEAFF. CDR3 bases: TGCAGCGGAGAACGGTGGAGCGGCACTGAAGCTTTCTTT.

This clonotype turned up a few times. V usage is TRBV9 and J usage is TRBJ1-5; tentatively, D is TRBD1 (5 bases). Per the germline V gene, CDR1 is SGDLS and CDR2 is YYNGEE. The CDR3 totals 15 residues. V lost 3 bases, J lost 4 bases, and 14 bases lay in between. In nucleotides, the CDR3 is TGTGCCAGCAGCGAAACGGGGGATCCGAATCAGCCCCAGCATTTT. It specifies CASSETGDPNQPQHF.

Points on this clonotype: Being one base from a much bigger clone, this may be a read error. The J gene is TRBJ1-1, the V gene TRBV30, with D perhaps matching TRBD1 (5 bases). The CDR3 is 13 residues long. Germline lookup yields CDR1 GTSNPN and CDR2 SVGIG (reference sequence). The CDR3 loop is CAWSDWKGTEAIF. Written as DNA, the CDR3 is TGTGCCTGGAGTGACTGGAAGGGGACTGAAGCTATCTTT.

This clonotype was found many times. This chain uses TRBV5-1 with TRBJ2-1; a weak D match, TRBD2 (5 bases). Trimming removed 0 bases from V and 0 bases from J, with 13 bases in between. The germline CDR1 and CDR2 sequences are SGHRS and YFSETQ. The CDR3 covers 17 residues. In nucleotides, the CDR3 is TGCGCCAGCAGCTTGGGGTTAGCGTATAGCTCCTACAATGAGCAGTTCTTC. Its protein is CASSLGLAYSSYNEQFF.

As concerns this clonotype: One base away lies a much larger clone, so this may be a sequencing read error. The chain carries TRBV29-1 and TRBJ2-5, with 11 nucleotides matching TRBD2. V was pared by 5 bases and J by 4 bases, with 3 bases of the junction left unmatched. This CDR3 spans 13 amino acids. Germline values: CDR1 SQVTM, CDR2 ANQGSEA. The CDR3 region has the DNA TGCAGCGTTCCTAGCGGGGGGCGAGAGACCCAGTACTTC. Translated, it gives CSVPSGGRETQYF.

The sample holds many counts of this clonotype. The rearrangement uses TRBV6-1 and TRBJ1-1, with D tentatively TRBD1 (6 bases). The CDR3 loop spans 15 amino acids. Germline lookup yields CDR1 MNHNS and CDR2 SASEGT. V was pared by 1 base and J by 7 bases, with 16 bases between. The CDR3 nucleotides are TGTGCCAGCAGTGAAGAGGGGGGGCGGCAGAATGAAGCTTTCTTT. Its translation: CASSEEGGRQNEAFF.

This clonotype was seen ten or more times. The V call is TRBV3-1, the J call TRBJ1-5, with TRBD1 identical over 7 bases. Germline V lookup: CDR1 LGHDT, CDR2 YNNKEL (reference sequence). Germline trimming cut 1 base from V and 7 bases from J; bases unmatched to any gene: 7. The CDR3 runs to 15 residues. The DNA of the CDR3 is TGTGCCAGCAGCCAAGGGACAGGACAATGGCAGCCCCAGCATTTT. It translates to CASSQGTGQWQPQHF.

The CDR3 spells CSADGEYTEAFF. CDR3 sequence (DNA): TGCAGCGCTGACGGGGAATACACTGAAGCTTTCTTT. The V gene is TRBV29-1, the J gene TRBJ1-1; no reliable D call. This CDR3 spans 12 amino acids. The V end was cut by 7 bases, the J end by 3 bases, with 12 bases between. Germline V gene sequence: CDR1 SQVTM, CDR2 ANQGSEA.

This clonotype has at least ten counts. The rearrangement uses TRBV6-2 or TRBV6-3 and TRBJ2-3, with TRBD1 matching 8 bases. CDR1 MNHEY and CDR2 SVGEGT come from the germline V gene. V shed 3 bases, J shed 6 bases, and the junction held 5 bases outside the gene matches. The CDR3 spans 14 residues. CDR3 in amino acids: CASSYGQGMDTQYF. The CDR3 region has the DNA TGTGCCAGCAGTTATGGACAGGGTATGGATACGCAGTATTTT.